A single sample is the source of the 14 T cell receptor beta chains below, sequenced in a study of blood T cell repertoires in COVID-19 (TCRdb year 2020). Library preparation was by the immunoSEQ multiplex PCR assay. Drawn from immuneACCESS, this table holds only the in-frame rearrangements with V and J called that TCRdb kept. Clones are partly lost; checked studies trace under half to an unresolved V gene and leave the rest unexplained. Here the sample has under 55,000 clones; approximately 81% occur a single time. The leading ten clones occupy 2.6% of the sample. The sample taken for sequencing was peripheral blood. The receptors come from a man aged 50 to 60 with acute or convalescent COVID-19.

CDR3 amino acids: CASSFGRGSYEQYF. Written as DNA, the CDR3 is TGCGCCAGCAGCTTTGGGCGGGGGTCCTACGAGCAGTACTTC. This chain connects TRBV5-1 to TRBJ2-7; 7 nucleotides align to TRBD2. V was clipped by 2 bases and J by 1 base; unmatched bases: 3. The CDR3 extends over 14 amino acids. Germline-derived CDR1 and CDR2 are SGHRS and YFSETQ.

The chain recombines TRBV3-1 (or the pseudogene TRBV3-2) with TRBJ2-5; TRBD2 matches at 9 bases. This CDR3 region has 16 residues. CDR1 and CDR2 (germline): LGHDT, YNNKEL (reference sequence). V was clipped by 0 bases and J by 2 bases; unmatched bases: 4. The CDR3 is CASSQEGSGGQETQYF. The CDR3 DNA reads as TGTGCCAGCAGCCAAGAAGGTAGCGGGGGACAAGAGACCCAGTACTTC.

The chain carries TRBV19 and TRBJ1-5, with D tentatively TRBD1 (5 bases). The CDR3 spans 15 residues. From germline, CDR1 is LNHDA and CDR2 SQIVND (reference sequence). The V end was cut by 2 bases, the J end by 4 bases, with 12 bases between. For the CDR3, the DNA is TGTGCCAGTAGTATAACAGGTCGGCGAAATCAGCCCCAGCATTTT. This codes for CASSITGRRNQPQHF. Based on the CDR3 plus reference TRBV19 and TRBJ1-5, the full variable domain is DGGITQSPKYLFRKEGQNVTLSCEQNLNHDAMYWYRQDPGQGLRLIYYSQIVNDFQKGDIAEGYSVSREKKESFPLTVTSAQKNPTAFYLCASSITGRRNQPQHFGDGTRLSIL.

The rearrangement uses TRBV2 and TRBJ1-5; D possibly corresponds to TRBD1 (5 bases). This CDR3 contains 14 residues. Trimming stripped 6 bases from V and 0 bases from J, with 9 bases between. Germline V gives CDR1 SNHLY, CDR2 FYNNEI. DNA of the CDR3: TGTGCCAGCAGCCGGGACTATAGCAATCAGCCCCAGCATTTT. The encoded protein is CASSRDYSNQPQHF.

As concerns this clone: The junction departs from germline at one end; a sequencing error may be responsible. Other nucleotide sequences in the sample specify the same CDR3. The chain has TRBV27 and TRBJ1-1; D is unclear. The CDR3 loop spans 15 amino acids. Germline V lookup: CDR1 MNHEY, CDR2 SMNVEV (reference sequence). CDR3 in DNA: TGCGCCAGCAGATACTCGGGGATCGGTGGCACTGAAGCTTTCTTT. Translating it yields CASRYSGIGGTEAFF.

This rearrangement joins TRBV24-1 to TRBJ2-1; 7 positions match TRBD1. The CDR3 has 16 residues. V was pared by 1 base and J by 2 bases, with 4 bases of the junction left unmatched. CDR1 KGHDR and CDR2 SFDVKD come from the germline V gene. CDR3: CATSDFDRAPYNEQFF. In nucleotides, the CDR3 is TGTGCCACCAGTGATTTTGACAGGGCTCCCTACAATGAGCAGTTCTTC.

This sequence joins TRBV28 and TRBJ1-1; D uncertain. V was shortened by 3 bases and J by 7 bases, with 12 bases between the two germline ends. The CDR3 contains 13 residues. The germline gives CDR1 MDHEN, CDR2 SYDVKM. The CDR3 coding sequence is TGTGCCAGCAGTTTGCAACTCTACTTTGAAGCTTTCTTT. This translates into CASSLQLYFEAFF.

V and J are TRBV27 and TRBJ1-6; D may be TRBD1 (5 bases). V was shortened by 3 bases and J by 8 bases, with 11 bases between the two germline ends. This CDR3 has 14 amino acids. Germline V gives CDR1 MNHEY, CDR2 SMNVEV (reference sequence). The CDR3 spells CASSFRVQDSPLHF. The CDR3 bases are TGTGCCAGCAGTTTCAGGGTCCAGGATTCACCCCTCCACTTT.

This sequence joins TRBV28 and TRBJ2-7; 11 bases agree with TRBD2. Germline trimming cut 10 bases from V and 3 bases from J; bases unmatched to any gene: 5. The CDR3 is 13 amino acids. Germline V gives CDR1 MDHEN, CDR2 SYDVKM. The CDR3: CAIRLAGGYEQYF. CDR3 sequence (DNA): TGTGCCATCCGCCTAGCGGGAGGCTACGAGCAGTACTTC.

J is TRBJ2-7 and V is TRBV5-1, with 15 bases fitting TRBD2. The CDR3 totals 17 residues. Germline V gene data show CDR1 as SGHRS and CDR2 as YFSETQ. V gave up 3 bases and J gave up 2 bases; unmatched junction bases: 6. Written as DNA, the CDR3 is TGCGCCAGCAGCTCGGGACTAGCGGGGGGCCCACCCTACGAGCAGTACTTC. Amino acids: CASSSGLAGGPPYEQYF. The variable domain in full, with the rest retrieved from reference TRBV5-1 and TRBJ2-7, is KAGVTQTPRYLIKTRGQQVTLSCSPISGHRSVSWYQQTPGQGLQFLFEYFSETQRNKGNFPGRFSGRQFSNSRSEMNVSTLELGDSALYLCASSSGLAGGPPYEQYFGPGTRLTVT.

The CDR3 sequence is CASSYLQGYTDTQYF. For the CDR3, the DNA is TGTGCCAGCAGTTACTTACAGGGTTACACAGATACGCAGTATTTT. The chain uses TRBV6-2 or TRBV6-3 and TRBJ2-3; a possible D gene is TRBD1 (6 bases). This CDR3 spans 15 amino acids. Germline values: CDR1 MNHEY, CDR2 SVGEGT. Trimming removed 1 base from V and 2 bases from J, with 10 bases in between.

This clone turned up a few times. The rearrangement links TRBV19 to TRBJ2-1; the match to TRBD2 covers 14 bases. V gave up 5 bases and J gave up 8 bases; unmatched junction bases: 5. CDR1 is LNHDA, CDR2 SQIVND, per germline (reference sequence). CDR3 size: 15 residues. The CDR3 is CASSLGLAGGYEQFF. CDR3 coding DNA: TGTGCCAGTAGTTTAGGACTAGCGGGGGGTTATGAGCAGTTCTTC.

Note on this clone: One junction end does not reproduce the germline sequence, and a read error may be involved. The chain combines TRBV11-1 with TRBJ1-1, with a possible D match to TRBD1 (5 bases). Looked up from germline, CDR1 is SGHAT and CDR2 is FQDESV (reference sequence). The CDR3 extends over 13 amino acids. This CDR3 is CAGSPGLYTEAFF. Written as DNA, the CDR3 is TGTGCCGGCAGCCCGGGACTGTACACTGAAGCTTTCTTT. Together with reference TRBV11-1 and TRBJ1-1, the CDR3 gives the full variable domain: EAEVAQSPRYKITEKSQAVAFWCDPISGHATLYWYRQILGQGPELLVQFQDESVVDDSQLPKDRFSAERLKGVDSTLKIQPAELGDSAMYLCAGSPGLYTEAFFGQGTRLTVV.

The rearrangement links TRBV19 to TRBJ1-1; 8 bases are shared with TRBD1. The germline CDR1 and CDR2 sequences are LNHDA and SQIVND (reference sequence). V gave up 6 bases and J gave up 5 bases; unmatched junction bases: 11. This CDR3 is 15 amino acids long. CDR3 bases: TGTGCCAGTAGCACTCTACAGGGGGGGAATACTGAAGCTTTCTTT. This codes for CASSTLQGGNTEAFF.